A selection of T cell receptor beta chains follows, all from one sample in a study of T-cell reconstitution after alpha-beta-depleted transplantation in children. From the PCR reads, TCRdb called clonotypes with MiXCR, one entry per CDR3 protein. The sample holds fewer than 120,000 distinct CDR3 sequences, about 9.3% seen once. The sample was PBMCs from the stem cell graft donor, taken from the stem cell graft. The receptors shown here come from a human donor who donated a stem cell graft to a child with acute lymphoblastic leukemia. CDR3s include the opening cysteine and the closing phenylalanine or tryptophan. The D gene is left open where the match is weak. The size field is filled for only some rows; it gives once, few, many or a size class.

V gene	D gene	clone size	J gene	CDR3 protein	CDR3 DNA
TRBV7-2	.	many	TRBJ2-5	CASSLVGGKGETQYF	TGTGCCAGCAGCTTAGTTGGCGGCAAGGGGGAGACCCAGTACTTC
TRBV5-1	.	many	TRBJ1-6	CASSPPGTANSPLHF	TGCGCCAGCAGCCCGCCCGGGACGGCGAATTCACCCCTCCACTTT
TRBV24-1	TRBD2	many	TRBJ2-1	CATSDPLLAGVRRNEQFF	TGTGCCACCAGTGACCCCTTACTAGCGGGAGTTCGTAGAAATGAGCAGTTCTTC
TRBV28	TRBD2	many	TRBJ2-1	CASRRSGSLDEQFF	TGTGCCAGCAGAAGAAGCGGGAGTCTCGATGAGCAGTTCTTC
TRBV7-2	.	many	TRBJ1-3	CASSFLGNSGNTIYF	TGTGCCAGCAGCTTTTTAGGAAACTCTGGAAACACCATATATTTT
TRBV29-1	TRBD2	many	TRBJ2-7	CSVLLAVEYEQYF	TGCAGCGTTCTTCTAGCGGTAGAATACGAGCAGTACTTC
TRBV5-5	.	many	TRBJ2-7	CASSGRTGGDEQYF	TGTGCCAGCAGCGGGAGGACAGGAGGCGACGAGCAGTACTTC
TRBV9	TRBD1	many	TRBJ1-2	CASSTTGTTNYGYTF	TGTGCCAGCAGCACGACAGGGACTACTAACTATGGCTACACCTTC
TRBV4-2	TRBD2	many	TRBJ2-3	CASSPRSSGSLSDTQYF	TGTGCCAGCAGCCCGAGATCTAGCGGGAGTCTTTCAGATACGCAGTATTTT
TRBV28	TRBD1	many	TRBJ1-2	CASVFSGTGEEWDYGYTF	TGTGCCTCCGTGTTCTCCGGGACAGGGGAAGAGTGGGACTATGGCTACACCTTC
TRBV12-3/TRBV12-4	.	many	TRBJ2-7	CASSSLWGYEQYF	TGTGCCAGCAGTAGCCTCTGGGGCTACGAGCAGTACTTC
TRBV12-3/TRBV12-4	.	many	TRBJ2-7	CASSSGPYEQYF	TGTGCCAGCAGTTCGGGACCGTACGAGCAGTACTTC
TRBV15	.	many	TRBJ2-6	CATSRAGYRSSGANVLTF	TGTGCCACCAGCAGGGCTGGGTACAGGTCCTCTGGGGCCAACGTCCTGACTTTC
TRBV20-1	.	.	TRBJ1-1	CSSPSGVPNTEAFF	TGCAGTTCCCCTTCGGGGGTCCCGAACACTGAAGCTTTCTTT
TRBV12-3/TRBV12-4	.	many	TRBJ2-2	CASSLLQGRGTGELFF	TGTGCCAGCAGTTTATTGCAGGGAAGAGGGACCGGGGAGCTGTTTTTT
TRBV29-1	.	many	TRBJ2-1	CSAPGGFGNEQFF	TGCAGCGCCCCAGGGGGGTTCGGCAATGAGCAGTTCTTC
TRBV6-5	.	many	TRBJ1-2	CASSYVLLGPSDHGYTF	TGTGCCAGCAGTTACGTCCTCCTGGGGCCCAGCGACCATGGCTACACCTTC
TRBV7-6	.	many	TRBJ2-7	CASSRDPAYEQYF	TGTGCCAGCAGCCGGGACCCAGCCTACGAGCAGTACTTC
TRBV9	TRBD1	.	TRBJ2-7	CASSAGTAFSYEQYF	TGTGCCAGCAGCGCCGGGACAGCCTTCTCCTACGAGCAGTACTTC
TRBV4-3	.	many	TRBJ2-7	CASSQDMGVEQYF	TGCGCCAGCAGCCAAGATATGGGTGTCGAGCAGTACTTC
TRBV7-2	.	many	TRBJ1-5	CASSLGRASQPQHF	TGTGCCAGCAGCCTAGGGAGGGCCAGCCAGCCCCAGCATTTT
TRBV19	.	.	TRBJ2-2	CASSILQAGTGELFF	TGTGCCAGTAGTATCTTGCAGGCTGGCACCGGGGAGCTGTTTTTT
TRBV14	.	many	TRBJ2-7	CASSQGLSRSPNEQYF	TGTGCCAGCAGCCAAGGCTTGTCCAGGTCTCCCAACGAGCAGTACTTC
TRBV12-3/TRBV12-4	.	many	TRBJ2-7	CASRGMGGPSVYEQYF	TGTGCCAGCAGGGGGATGGGGGGGCCATCTGTCTACGAGCAGTACTTC
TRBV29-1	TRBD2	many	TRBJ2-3	CSVLAGARTDTQYF	TGCAGCGTTCTAGCGGGGGCGAGGACAGATACGCAGTATTTT
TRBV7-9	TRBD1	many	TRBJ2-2	CASSRTGENTGELFF	TGTGCCAGCAGCAGGACAGGGGAGAATACCGGGGAGCTGTTTTTT
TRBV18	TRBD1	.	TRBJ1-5	CASSPRTGVQPQHF	TGTGCCAGCTCACCACGGACAGGGGTTCAGCCCCAGCATTTT
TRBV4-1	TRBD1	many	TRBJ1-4	CASSQGTGRVNNEKLFF	TGCGCCAGCAGCCAAGGGACAGGGAGGGTCAATAATGAAAAACTGTTTTTT